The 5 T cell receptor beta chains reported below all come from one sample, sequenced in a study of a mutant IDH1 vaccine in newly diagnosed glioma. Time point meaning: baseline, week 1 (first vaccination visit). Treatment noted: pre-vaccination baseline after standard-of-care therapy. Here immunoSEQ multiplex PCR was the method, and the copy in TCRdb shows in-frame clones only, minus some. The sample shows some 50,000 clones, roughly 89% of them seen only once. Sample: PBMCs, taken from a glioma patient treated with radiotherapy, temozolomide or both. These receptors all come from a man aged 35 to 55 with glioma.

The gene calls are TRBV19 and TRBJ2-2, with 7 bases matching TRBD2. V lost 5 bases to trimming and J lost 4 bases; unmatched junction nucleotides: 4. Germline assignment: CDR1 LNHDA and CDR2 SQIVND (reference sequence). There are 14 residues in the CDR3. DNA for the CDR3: TGTGCCAGTAGTCGGAGCGGGGCCACCGGGGAGCTGTTTTTT. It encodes CASSRSGATGELFF. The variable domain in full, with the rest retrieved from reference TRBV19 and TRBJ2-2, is DGGITQSPKYLFRKEGQNVTLSCEQNLNHDAMYWYRQDPGQGLRLIYYSQIVNDFQKGDIAEGYSVSREKKESFPLTVTSAQKNPTAFYLCASSRSGATGELFFGEGSRLTVL.

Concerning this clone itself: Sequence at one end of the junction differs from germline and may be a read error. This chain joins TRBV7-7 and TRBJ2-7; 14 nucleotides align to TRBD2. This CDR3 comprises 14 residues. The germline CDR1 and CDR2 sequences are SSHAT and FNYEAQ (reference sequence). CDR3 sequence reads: CASSSGLAGAEQYF. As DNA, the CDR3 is TGTGCTAGCAGCTCGGGACTAGCGGGAGCCGAGCAGTACTTC.

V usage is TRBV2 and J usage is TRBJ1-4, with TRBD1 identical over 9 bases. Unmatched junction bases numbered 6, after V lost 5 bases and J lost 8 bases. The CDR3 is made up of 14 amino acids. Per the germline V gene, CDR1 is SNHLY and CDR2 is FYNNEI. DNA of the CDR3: TGTGCCAGCAGTTCCAGACAGGGGGGGGAAAAACTGTTTTTT. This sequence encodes CASSSRQGGEKLFF.

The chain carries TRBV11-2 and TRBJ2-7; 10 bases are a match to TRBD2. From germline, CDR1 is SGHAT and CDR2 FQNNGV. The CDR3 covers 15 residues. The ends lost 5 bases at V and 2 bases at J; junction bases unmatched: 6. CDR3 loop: CASSRILAGPYEQYF. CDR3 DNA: TGTGCCAGCAGCCGAATACTAGCGGGACCCTACGAGCAGTACTTC. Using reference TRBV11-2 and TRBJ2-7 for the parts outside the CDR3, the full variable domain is EAGVAQSPRYKIIEKRQSVAFWCNPISGHATLYWYQQILGQGPKLLIQFQNNGVVDDSQLPKDRFSAERLKGVDSTLKIQPAKLEDSAVYLCASSRILAGPYEQYFGPGTRLTVT.

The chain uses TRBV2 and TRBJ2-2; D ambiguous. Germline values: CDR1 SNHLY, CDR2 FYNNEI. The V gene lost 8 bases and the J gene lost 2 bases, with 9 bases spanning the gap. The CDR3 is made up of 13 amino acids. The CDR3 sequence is CASHPANTGELFF. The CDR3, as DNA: TGTGCCAGCCATCCAGCAAACACCGGGGAGCTGTTTTTT.